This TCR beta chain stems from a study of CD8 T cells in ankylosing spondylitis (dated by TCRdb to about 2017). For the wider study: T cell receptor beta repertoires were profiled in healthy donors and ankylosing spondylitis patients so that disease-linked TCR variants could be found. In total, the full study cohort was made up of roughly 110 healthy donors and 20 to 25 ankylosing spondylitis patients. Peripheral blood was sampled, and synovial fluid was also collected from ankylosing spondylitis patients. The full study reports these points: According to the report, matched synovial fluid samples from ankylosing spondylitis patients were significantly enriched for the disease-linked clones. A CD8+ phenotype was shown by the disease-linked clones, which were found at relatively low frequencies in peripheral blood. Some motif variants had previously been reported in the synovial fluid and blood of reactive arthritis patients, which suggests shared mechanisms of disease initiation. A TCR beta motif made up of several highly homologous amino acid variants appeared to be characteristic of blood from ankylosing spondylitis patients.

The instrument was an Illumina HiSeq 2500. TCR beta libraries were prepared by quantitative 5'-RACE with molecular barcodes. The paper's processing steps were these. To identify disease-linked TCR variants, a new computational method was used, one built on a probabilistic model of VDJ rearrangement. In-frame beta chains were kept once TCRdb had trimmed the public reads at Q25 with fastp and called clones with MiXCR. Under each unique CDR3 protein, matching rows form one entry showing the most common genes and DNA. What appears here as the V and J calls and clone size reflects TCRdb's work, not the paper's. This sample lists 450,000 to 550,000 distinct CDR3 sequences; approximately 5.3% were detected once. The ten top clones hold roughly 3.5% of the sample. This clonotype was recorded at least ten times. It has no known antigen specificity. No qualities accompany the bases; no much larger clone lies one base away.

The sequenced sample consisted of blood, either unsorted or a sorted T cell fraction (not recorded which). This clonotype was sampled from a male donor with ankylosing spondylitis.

The CDR3 sequence is CASSSNPPGWPGELFF. Read as DNA, the sequence is TGCGCCAGCAGCTCTAACCCCCCAGGGTGGCCCGGGGAGCTGTTTTTT. The V gene is TRBV4-1 and the J gene is TRBJ2-2; TRBD1 is a possible D gene, resting on 5 matching bases. The germline V gene gives CDR1 as MGHRA and CDR2 as YSYEKL. From the cysteine up to the phenylalanine, the CDR3 has a length of 16 residues. Only the CDR3 DNA stays, 48 bases, in frame from base 1. The trim is 5 bases for V and 6 bases for J, with a gap of 19 bases between the germline ends.